This T cell receptor (beta chain) was captured by sequencing in a study of identical twins. Findings and limits, study-wide: Rather than following the same donors, the conclusions depended on cross-sectional statistical analysis.

TCRdb re-called the 5' RACE reads through MiXCR, storing one row per CDR3 protein. The repertoire holds hundreds of thousands of distinct CDR3 sequences, around 8.6% seen once, with roughly 0.9% in the top ten. This clonotype was counted a few times. Its antigen remains unidentified. Trimming removed 4 bases at V and 4 bases at J, with 11 bases between. CDR1 and CDR2 (germline): SEHNR, FQNEAQ (reference sequence). This CDR3 contains 14 residues. The same specimen was also included in a second study, on yellow fever vaccine responses in identical twins. That source notes: The authors reported partly convergent, partly personalized vaccine responses in identical twins.

This TCR came from a woman aged 18-30 years in good health. The chain links TRBV7-9 to TRBJ2-1; D is undetermined. Material: PBMCs. CDR3 nucleotide sequence: TGTGCCAGCAGCTCGACGAAAATGTACAATGAGCAGTTCTTC. It encodes CASSSTKMYNEQFF.